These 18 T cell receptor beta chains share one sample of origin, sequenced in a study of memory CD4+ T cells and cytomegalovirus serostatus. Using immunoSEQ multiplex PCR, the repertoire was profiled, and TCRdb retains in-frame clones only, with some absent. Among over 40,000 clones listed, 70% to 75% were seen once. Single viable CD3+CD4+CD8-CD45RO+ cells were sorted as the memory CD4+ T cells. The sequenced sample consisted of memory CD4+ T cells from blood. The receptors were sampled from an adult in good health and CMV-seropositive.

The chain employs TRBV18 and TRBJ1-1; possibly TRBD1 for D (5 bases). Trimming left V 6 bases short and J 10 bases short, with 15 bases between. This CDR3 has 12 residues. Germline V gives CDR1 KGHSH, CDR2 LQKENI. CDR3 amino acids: CASSRAGEVAFF. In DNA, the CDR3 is TGTGCCAGCTCCAGGGCCGGGGAGGTAGCTTTCTTT.

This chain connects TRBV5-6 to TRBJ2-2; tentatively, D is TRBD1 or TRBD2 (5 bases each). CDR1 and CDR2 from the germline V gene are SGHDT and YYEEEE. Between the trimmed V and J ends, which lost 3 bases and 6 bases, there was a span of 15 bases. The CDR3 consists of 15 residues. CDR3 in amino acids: CASSWGLVGAGELFF. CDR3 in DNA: TGTGCCAGCAGCTGGGGGTTAGTGGGGGCCGGGGAGCTGTTTTTT.

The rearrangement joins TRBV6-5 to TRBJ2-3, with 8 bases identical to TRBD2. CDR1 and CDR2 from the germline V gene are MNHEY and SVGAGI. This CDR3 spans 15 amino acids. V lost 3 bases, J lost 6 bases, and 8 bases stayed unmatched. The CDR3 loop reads CASSYAGGKRDTQYF. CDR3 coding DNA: TGTGCCAGCAGTTATGCGGGGGGAAAAAGGGATACGCAGTATTTT.

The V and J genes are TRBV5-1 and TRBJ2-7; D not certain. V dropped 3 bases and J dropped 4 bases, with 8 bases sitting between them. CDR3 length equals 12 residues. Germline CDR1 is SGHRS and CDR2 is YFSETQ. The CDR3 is CASSSDLYEQYF. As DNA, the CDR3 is TGCGCCAGCAGCTCCGACTTGTACGAGCAGTACTTC.

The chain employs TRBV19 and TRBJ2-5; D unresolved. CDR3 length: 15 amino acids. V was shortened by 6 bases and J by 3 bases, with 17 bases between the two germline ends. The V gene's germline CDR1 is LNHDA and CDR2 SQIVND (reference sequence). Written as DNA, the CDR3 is TGTGCCAGTAGCCAAAGCAGGCAGGTTGAAGAGACCCAGTACTTC. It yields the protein CASSQSRQVEETQYF.

The CDR3 here is CASTQGPANYGYTF. CDR3 in DNA: TGCGCCAGCACACAAGGACCGGCGAACTATGGCTACACCTTC. V gene TRBV5-1 combines with J gene TRBJ1-2; unclear D gene. The CDR3 consists of 14 residues. CDR1 and CDR2 from the germline V gene are SGHRS and YFSETQ. Trimming cost V 6 bases and J 2 bases, with 14 bases left between them.

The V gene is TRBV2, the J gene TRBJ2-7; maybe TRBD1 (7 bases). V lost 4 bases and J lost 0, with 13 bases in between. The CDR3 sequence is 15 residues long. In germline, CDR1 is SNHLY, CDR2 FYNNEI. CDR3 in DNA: TGTGCCAGCAGTGGTAGGCAGGGGGGCTCCTACGAGCAGTACTTC. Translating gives CASSGRQGGSYEQYF.

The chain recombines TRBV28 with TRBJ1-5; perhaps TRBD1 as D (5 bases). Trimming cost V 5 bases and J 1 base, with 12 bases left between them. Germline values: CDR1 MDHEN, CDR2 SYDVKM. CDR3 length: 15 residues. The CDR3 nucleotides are TGTGCCAGCAGTACGTGGGAGGGGAGCAATCAGCCCCAGCATTTT. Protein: CASSTWEGSNQPQHF.

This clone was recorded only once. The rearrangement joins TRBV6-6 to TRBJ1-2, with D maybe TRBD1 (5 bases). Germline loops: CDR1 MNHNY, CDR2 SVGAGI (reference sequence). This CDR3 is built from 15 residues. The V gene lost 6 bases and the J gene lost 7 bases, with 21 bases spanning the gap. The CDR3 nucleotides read TGTGCCAGCAGCTCGGTCGGAGCCACTAGGGGTGGCTACACCTTC. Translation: CASSSVGATRGGYTF.

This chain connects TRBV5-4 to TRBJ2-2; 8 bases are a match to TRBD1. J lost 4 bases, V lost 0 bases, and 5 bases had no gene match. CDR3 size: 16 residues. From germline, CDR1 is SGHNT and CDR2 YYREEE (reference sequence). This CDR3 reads CASSLARGRITGELFF. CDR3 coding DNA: TGTGCCAGCAGCTTGGCCAGGGGGCGCATCACCGGGGAGCTGTTTTTT.

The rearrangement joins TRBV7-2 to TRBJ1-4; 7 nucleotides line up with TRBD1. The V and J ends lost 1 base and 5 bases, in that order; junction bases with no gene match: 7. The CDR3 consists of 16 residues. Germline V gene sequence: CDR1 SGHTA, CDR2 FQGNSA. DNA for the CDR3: TGTGCCAGCAGCTTAGTTCACAGGGGCCTAAATGAAAAACTGTTTTTT. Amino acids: CASSLVHRGLNEKLFF. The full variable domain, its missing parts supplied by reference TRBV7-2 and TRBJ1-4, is GAGVSQSPSNKVTEKGKDVELRCDPISGHTALYWYRQSLGQGLEFLIYFQGNSAPDKSGLPSDRFSAERTGGSVSTLTIQRTQQEDSAVYLCASSLVHRGLNEKLFFGSGTQLSVL.

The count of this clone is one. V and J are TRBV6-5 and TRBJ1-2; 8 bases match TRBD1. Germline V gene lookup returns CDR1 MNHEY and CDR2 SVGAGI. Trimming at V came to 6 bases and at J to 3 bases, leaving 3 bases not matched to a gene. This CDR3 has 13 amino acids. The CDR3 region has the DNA TGTGCCAGCAGGACAGGGGCTCACTATGGCTACACCTTC. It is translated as CASRTGAHYGYTF.

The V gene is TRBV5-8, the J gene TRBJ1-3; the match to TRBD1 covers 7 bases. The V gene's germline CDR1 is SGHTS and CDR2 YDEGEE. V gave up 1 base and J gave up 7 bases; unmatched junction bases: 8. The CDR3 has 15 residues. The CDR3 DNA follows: TGTGCCAGCAGCTTGAGGACAGGATCTCACAACACCATATATTTT. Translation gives CASSLRTGSHNTIYF.

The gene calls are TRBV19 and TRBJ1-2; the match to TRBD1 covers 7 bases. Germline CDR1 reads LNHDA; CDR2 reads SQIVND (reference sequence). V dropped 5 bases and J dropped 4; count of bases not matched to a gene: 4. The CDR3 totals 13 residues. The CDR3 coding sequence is TGTGCCAGTAGTGAGGGGGACAGCTATGGCTACACCTTC. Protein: CASSEGDSYGYTF.

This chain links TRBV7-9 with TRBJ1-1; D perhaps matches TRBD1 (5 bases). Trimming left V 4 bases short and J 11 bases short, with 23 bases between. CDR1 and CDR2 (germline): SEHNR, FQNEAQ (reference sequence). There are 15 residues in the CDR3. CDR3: CASSSPQGRVAPAFF. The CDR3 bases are TGTGCCAGCAGCTCCCCCCAGGGCCGCGTAGCCCCCGCTTTCTTT. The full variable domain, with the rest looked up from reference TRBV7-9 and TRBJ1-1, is DTGVSQNPRHKITKRGQNVTFRCDPISEHNRLYWYRQTLGQGPEFLTYFQNEAQLEKSRLLSDRFSAERPKGSFSTLEIQRTEQGDSAMYLCASSSPQGRVAPAFFGQGTRLTVV.

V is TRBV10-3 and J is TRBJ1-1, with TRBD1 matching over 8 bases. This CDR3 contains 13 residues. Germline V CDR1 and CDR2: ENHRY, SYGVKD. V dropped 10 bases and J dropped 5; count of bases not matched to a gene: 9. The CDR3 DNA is TGTGCCACAGGAGACAGGGGACTAACTGAAGCTTTCTTT. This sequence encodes CATGDRGLTEAFF.

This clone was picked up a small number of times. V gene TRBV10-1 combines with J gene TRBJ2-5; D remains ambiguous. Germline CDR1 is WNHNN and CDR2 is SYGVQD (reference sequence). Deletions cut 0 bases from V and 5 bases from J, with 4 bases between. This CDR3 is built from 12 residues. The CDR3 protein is CASSESGETQYF. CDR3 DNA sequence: TGCGCCAGCAGTGAGTCCGGGGAGACCCAGTACTTC.

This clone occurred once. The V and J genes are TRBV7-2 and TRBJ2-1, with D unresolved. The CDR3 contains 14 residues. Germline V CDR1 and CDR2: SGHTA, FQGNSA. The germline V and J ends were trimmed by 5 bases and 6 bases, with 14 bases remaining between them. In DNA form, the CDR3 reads TGTGCCAGCAGCCAAAGACGGGTTGGCAATGAGCAGTTCTTC. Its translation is CASSQRRVGNEQFF.